These 18 T cell receptor beta chains were sequenced from one sample in a study of CD8 T cells in ankylosing spondylitis. The study, taken as a whole, reports: One TCR beta motif, made up of about 8 highly homologous variants, appeared characteristic of ankylosing spondylitis blood.

What these receptors recognize is not known. TCRdb re-analysed the 5' RACE reads in MiXCR, keeping a single row per CDR3 protein. Found here are over 700,000 distinct CDR3 sequences, over 15% of them singletons; the top ten hold over 15%. Sequencing was carried out using blood, either unsorted or a sorted T cell fraction (not recorded which). All receptors derive from a male donor with ankylosing spondylitis.

V usage is TRBV6-5 and J usage is TRBJ1-6; D may be TRBD1 (6 bases). CDR3 length: 12 amino acids. Trimming left V 0 bases short and J 14 bases short, with 8 bases between. CDR1 is MNHEY, CDR2 SVGAGI, per germline. CDR3 loop: CASSYSGGTLHF. The CDR3 DNA reads as TGTGCCAGCAGTTACTCAGGGGGTACCCTCCACTTT.

This clonotype was detected many times. V and J are TRBV20-1 and TRBJ2-6; TRBD1 is a possible D gene (5 bases). Trimming removed 2 bases from V and 0 bases from J, with 5 bases in between. Looked up from germline, CDR1 is DFQATT and CDR2 is SNEGSKA (reference sequence). The CDR3 is 14 residues long. The CDR3 loop is CSARQGSGANVLTF. DNA for the CDR3: TGCAGTGCTAGACAGGGCTCTGGGGCCAACGTCCTGACTTTC.

This clonotype appeared a few times. In DNA, the CDR3 is TGTGCCAGCAGCTTAGGGATTGATAGGTCCTACGAGCAGTACTTC. It specifies CASSLGIDRSYEQYF. This rearrangement joins TRBV7-2 to TRBJ2-7; no reliable D call. Germline values: CDR1 SGHTA, CDR2 FQGNSA. The length of the CDR3 is 15 residues. V dropped 1 base and J dropped 1 base, with 11 bases sitting between them.

This chain joins TRBV5-1 and TRBJ2-4, with unresolved D. Germline CDR1 is SGHRS and CDR2 is YFSETQ. The CDR3 runs 14 residues. V was pared by 0 bases and J by 2 bases, with 6 bases between. This chain's CDR3 is CASSLGVPKNIQYF. CDR3 nucleotides: TGCGCCAGCAGCTTGGGGGTGCCCAAAAACATTCAGTACTTC.

The CDR3 bases are TGCAGTGCTAGAGGACAGTTAAAGAGCTCCTACGAGCAGTACTTC. This translates into CSARGQLKSSYEQYF. V gene TRBV20-1 combines with J gene TRBJ2-7; TRBD1 is a possible D gene (5 bases). This CDR3 has 15 amino acids. V was pared by 1 base and J by 0 bases, with 13 bases between. Germline V lookup: CDR1 DFQATT, CDR2 SNEGSKA (reference sequence).

In its sample, this clonotype was seen a few times. An end of the junction differs from the germline gene, which may be a read error. The chain employs TRBV18 and TRBJ2-7, with D uncertain. The CDR3 spans 14 residues. The germline CDR1 and CDR2 sequences are KGHSH and LQKENI. Here the CDR3 reads CVSSPISVSYEQYF. The DNA of the CDR3 is TGTGTCAGCTCACCAATAAGTGTTTCCTACGAGCAGTACTTC.

V is TRBV2 and J is TRBJ2-7, with D perhaps TRBD1 or TRBD2 (6 bases each). Trimming took off 7 bases at V and 6 bases at J, with 16 bases between the two ends. CDR3 size: 13 residues. The germline CDR1 and CDR2 sequences are SNHLY and FYNNEI. The CDR3 nucleotides read TGTGCCAGCATCGGAGGGGGATTCGGCGAGCAGTACTTC. Translated: CASIGGGFGEQYF. Together with reference TRBV2 and TRBJ2-7, the CDR3 gives the full variable domain: EPEVTQTPSHQVTQMGQEVILRCVPISNHLYFYWYRQILGQKVEFLVSFYNNEISEKSEIFDDQFSVERPDGSNFTLKIRSTKLEDSAMYFCASIGGGFGEQYFGPGTRLTVT.

This clonotype has just a few counts. V and J are TRBV20-1 and TRBJ1-4, with 7 bases matching TRBD1. The junction had 9 bases not matched to a gene; V was cut back by 3 bases and J by 8 bases. Germline lookup yields CDR1 DFQATT and CDR2 SNEGSKA (reference sequence). The CDR3 contains 14 residues. This chain's CDR3 is CSASPTGPGEKLFF. The CDR3 nucleotides are TGCAGTGCTAGCCCGACAGGGCCAGGGGAAAAACTGTTTTTT.

The V gene is TRBV12-3 or TRBV12-4, the J gene TRBJ2-3, with D unresolved. The V and J ends lost 4 bases and 1 base respectively, with 15 bases between them. CDR3 size: 16 residues. CDR3 region: CASSSDRAIGTDTQYF. The CDR3 DNA is TGTGCCAGCAGTTCCGATAGGGCTATAGGCACAGATACGCAGTATTTT.

V is TRBV4-1 and J is TRBJ1-4; D is unclear. V was trimmed by 1 base and J by 5 bases, leaving 11 bases between them. The CDR3 loop spans 15 amino acids. The germline CDR1 and CDR2 sequences are MGHRA and YSYEKL. CDR3 bases: TGCGCCAGCAGCCAAGGGGTGGAAGGGAATGAAAAACTGTTTTTT. It codes for CASSQGVEGNEKLFF.

CDR3 residues: CASSLGQVLVNQPQHF. CDR3 nucleotide sequence: TGTGCCAGCAGTCTTGGACAGGTTTTAGTCAATCAGCCCCAGCATTTT. This chain links TRBV12-3 or TRBV12-4 with TRBJ1-5; 7 bases are shared with TRBD1. CDR3 length equals 16 residues. V lost 5 bases and J lost 3; bases outside the gene matches: 10.

This clonotype was found a few times. This rearrangement joins TRBV7-2 to TRBJ1-4; 8 bases line up with TRBD1. In germline, CDR1 is SGHTA, CDR2 FQGNSA. Trimming removed 5 bases from V and 3 bases from J; junction bases left unmatched: 8. The CDR3 consists of 16 residues. The DNA of the CDR3 is TGTGCCAGCAGCAGAGACCAGGGGGCTGCTAATGAAAAACTGTTTTTT. The encoded protein is CASSRDQGAANEKLFF. Using reference TRBV7-2 and TRBJ1-4 for the parts outside the CDR3, the full variable domain is GAGVSQSPSNKVTEKGKDVELRCDPISGHTALYWYRQSLGQGLEFLIYFQGNSAPDKSGLPSDRFSAERTGGSVSTLTIQRTQQEDSAVYLCASSRDQGAANEKLFFGSGTQLSVL.

This clonotype has at least ten counts. The chain uses TRBV7-8 and TRBJ2-1; no firm D call. The germline CDR1 and CDR2 sequences are SGHVS and FQNEAQ. The germline V and J ends were trimmed by 2 bases and 7 bases, with 9 bases remaining between them. The CDR3 is 13 residues long. CDR3 residues: CASSLLLGNEQFF. The CDR3 region has the DNA TGTGCCAGCAGCTTACTCCTCGGGAATGAGCAGTTCTTC.

This clonotype has a handful of counts. The chain couples TRBV6-5 to TRBJ2-3; 7 nucleotides match TRBD1. The CDR3 loop spans 14 amino acids. The trim removed 9 bases at V and 2 bases at J, leaving 8 bases unmatched. Germline assignment: CDR1 MNHEY and CDR2 SVGAGI. As DNA, the CDR3 is TGTGCCAGTACGTTACAGGGGATCACAGATACGCAGTATTTT. This sequence encodes CASTLQGITDTQYF.

The chain joins TRBV20-1 to TRBJ2-6; TRBD1 might be the D (5 bases). The CDR3 has 15 residues. Per germline, CDR1 DFQATT and CDR2 SNEGSKA (reference sequence). The V end lost 1 base, the J end lost 0 bases, and 7 bases lay between the germline ends. CDR3 DNA sequence: TGCAGTGCTAGAGGACAGCTCTCTGGGGCCAACGTCCTGACTTTC. It translates to CSARGQLSGANVLTF.

The CDR3 DNA follows: TGTGCCAGCAGTGAGGGAGCGGGGGCGAACACCGGGGAGCTGTTTTTT. Amino acid sequence: CASSEGAGANTGELFF. The rearrangement joins TRBV2 to TRBJ2-2; 8 bases line up with TRBD2. The CDR3 sequence is 16 residues long. V was pared by 3 bases and J by 0 bases, with 3 bases of the junction left unmatched. Germline V gene data show CDR1 as SNHLY and CDR2 as FYNNEI.

This chain connects TRBV5-1 to TRBJ2-2; TRBD2 might be the D (6 bases). The CDR3 is 14 residues long. The V end was cut by 7 bases, the J end by 1 base, with 11 bases between. Germline V gene data show CDR1 as SGHRS and CDR2 as YFSETQ. In DNA, the CDR3 is TGCGCCAGCGCCCTCGGGGGGAACACCGGGGAGCTGTTTTTT. This translates into CASALGGNTGELFF.

This clonotype occurred a few times. This sequence joins TRBV27 and TRBJ1-4, with unresolved D. The CDR3 runs to 14 residues. V was cut by 0 bases and J by 8 bases, with 10 bases left in between. Germline loops: CDR1 MNHEY, CDR2 SMNVEV (reference sequence). In DNA form, the CDR3 reads TGTGCCAGCAGTTTATCCGGGCGAGGCGAAAAACTGTTTTTT. This codes for CASSLSGRGEKLFF.